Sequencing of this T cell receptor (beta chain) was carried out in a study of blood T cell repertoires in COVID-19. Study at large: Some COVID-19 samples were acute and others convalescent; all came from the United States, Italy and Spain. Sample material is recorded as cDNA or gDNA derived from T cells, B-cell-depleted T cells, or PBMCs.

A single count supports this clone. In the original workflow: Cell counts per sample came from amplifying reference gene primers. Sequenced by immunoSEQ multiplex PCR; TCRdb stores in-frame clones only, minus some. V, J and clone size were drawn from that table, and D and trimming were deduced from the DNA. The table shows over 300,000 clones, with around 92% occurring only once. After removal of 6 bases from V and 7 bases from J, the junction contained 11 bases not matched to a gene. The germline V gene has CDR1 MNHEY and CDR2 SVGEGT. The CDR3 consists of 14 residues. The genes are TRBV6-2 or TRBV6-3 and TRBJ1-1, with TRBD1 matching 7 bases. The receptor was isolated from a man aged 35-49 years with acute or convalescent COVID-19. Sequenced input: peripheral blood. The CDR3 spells CASRPLDRPIEAFF. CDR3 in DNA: TGTGCCAGCAGACCTCTGGACAGGCCTATTGAAGCTTTCTTT.